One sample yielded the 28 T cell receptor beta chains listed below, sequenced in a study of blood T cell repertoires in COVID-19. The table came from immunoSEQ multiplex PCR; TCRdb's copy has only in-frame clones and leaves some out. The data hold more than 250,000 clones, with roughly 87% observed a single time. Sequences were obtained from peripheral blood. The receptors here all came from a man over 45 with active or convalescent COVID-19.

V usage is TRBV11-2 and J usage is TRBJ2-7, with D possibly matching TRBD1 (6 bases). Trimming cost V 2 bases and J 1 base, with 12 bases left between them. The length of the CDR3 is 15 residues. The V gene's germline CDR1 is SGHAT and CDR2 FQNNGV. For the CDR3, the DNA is TGTGCCAGCAGCTTATGGCAGGGGCCATCCTACGAGCAGTACTTC. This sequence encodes CASSLWQGPSYEQYF. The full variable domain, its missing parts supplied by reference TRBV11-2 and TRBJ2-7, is EAGVAQSPRYKIIEKRQSVAFWCNPISGHATLYWYQQILGQGPKLLIQFQNNGVVDDSQLPKDRFSAERLKGVDSTLKIQPAKLEDSAVYLCASSLWQGPSYEQYFGPGTRLTVT.

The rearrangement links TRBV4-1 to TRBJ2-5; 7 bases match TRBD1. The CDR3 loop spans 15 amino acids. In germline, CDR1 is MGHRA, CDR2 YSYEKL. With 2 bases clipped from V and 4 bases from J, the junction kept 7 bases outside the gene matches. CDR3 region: CASSQRQGTVETQYF. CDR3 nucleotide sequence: TGCGCCAGCAGCCAAAGACAGGGTACGGTAGAGACCCAGTACTTC.

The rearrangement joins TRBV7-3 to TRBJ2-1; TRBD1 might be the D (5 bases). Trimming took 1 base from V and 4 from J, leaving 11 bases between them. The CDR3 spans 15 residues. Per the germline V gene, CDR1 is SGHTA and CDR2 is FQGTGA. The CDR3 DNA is TGTGCCAGCAGCTTAAATCCAGGGTTATACAATGAGCAGTTCTTC. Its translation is CASSLNPGLYNEQFF.

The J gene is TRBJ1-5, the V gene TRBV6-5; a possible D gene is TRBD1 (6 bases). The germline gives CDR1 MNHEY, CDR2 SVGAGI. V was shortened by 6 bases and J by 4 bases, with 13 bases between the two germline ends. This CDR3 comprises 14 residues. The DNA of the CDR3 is TGTGCCAGCAGACAAACAGGGCTAAATCAGCCCCAGCATTTT. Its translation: CASRQTGLNQPQHF.

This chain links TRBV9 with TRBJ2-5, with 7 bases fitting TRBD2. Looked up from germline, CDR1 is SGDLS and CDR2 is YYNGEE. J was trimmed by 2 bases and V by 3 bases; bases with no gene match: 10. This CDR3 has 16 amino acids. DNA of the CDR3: TGTGCCAGCAGCGCCCTGGGGGGGATTGTGCAAGAGACCCAGTACTTC. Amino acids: CASSALGGIVQETQYF.

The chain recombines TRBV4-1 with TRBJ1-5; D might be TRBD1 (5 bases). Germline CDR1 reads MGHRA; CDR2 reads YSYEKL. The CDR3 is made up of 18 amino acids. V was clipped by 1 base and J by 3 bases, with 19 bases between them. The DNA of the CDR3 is TGCGCCAGCAGCCAAGGGACCGGGATGGGGGGGGACAATCAGCCCCAGCATTTT. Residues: CASSQGTGMGGDNQPQHF.

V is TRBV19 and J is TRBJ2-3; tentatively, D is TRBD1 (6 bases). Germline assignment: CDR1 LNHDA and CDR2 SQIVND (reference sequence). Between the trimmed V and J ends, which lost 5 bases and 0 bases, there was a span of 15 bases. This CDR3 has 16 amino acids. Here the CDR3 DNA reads TGTGCCAGTAGTGGTTCAGGGGACCCTAGCACAGATACGCAGTATTTT. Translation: CASSGSGDPSTDTQYF.

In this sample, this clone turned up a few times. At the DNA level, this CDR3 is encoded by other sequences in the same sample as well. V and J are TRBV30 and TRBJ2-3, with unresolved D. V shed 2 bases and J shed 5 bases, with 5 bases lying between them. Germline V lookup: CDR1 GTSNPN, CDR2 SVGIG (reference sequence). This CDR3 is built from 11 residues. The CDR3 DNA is TGTGCCTGGAGTTCCGGAGATACGCAGTATTTT. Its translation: CAWSSGDTQYF.

The CDR3 spells CAWSVGTGDNSPLHF. CDR3 DNA sequence: TGTGCCTGGAGTGTAGGGACAGGGGATAATTCACCCCTCCACTTT. The chain carries TRBV30 and TRBJ1-6, with 10 bases matching TRBD1. CDR1 is GTSNPN, CDR2 SVGIG, per germline (reference sequence). Trimming removed 0 bases from V and 5 bases from J; junction bases left unmatched: 1. CDR3 size: 15 residues.

The CDR3 nucleotides read TGCGCCAGCAGCCATAGGACGACAGGGGCAAAAAACATTCAGTACTTC. Amino acids: CASSHRTTGAKNIQYF. The V and J genes are TRBV4-3 and TRBJ2-4; TRBD1 matches 8 bases. The CDR3 runs 16 residues. Germline V CDR1 and CDR2: LGHNA, YSLEER. The V gene end was trimmed by 3 bases and the J gene end by 4 bases; junction bases not matched to a gene: 8.

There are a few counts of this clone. The CDR3 is CASSTGQVKRGYTF. The CDR3 DNA follows: TGTGCCAGCAGCACCGGGCAAGTTAAGCGGGGCTACACCTTC. The chain couples TRBV28 to TRBJ1-2, with D unclear. The CDR3 loop spans 14 amino acids. The germline CDR1 and CDR2 sequences are MDHEN and SYDVKM. V was trimmed by 6 bases and J by 8 bases, leaving 19 bases between them.

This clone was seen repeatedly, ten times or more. CDR3 nucleotides: TGCGCCAGCAGCTCGTTCGACAGGGTTTATAACGAGCAGTACTTC. Its translation is CASSSFDRVYNEQYF. This sequence joins TRBV5-1 and TRBJ2-7, with 7 bases aligning to TRBD1. Unmatched junction bases numbered 11, after V lost 3 bases and J lost 5 bases. The germline gives CDR1 SGHRS, CDR2 YFSETQ. The CDR3 has 15 residues.

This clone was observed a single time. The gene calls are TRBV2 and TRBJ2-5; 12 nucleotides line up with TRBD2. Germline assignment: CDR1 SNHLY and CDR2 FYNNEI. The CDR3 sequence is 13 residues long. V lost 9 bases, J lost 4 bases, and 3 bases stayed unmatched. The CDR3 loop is CASSLAGGETQYF. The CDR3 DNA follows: TGTGCCAGTTCACTAGCGGGAGGAGAGACCCAGTACTTC.

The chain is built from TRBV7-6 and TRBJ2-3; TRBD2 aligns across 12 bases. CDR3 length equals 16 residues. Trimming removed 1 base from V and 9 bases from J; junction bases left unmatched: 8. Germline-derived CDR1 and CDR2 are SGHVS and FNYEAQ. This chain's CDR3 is CASSLESLAGGPTQYF. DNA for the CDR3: TGTGCCAGCAGCTTAGAATCGCTAGCGGGAGGGCCGACGCAGTATTTT.

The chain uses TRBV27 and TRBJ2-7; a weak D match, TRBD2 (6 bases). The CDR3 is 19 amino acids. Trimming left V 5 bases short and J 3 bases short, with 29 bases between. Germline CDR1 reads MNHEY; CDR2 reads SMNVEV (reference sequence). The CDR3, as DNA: TGTGCCAGCAGTGGGGACTTGGGGCGGAGATATAACGCGCTCTACGAGCAGTACTTC. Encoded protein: CASSGDLGRRYNALYEQYF.

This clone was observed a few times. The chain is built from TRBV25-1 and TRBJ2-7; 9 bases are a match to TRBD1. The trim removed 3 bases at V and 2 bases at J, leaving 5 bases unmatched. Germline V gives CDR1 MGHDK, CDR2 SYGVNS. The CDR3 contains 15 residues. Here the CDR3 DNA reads TGTGCCAGCAGTGAGACGAGGACAGGGGCCTACGAGCAGTACTTC. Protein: CASSETRTGAYEQYF.

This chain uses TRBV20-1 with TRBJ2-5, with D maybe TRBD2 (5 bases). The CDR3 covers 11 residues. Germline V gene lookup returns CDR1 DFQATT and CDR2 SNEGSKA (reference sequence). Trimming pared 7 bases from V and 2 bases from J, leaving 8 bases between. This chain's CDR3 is CSGESQETQYF. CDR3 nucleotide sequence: TGCAGTGGGGAGTCACAAGAGACCCAGTACTTC.

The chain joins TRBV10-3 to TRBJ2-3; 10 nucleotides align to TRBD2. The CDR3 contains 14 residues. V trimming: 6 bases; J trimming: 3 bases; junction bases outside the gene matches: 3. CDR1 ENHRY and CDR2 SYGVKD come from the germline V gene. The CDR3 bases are TGTGCCATCAGCCCGACTAGCGGGACAGATACGCAGTATTTT. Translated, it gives CAISPTSGTDTQYF.

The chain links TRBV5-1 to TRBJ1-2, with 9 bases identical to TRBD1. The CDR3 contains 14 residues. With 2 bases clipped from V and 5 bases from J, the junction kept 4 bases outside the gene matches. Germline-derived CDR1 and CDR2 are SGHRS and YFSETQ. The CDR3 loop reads CASSFGQGSYGYTF. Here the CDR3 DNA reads TGCGCCAGCAGCTTCGGACAGGGGAGTTATGGCTACACCTTC.

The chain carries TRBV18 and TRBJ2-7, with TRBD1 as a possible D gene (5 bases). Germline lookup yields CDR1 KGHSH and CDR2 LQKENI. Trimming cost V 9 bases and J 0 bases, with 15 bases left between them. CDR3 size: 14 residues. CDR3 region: CASSRGSLSYEQYF. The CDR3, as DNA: TGTGCCAGTTCAAGGGGCAGCCTCTCCTACGAGCAGTACTTC.

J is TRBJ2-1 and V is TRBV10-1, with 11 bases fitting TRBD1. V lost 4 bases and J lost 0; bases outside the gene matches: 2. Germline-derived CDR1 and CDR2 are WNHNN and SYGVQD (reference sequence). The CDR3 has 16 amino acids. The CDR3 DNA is TGCGCCAGCAGTGCCGGGACAGGGGGCTCCTACAATGAGCAGTTCTTC. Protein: CASSAGTGGSYNEQFF.

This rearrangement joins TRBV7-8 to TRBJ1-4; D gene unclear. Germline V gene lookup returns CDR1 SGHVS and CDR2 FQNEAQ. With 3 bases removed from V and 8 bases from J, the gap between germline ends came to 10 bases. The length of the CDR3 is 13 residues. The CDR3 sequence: CASSFYPGEKLFF. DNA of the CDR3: TGTGCCAGCAGCTTTTATCCTGGCGAAAAACTGTTTTTT.

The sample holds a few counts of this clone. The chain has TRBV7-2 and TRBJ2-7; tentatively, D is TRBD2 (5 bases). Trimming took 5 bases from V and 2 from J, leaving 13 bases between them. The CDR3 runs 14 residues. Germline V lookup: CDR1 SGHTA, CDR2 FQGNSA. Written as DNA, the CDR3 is TGTGCCAGCAGCACCTCACTAGGTCCCTACGAGCAGTACTTC. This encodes CASSTSLGPYEQYF. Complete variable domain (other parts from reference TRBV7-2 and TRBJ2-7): GAGVSQSPSNKVTEKGKDVELRCDPISGHTALYWYRQSLGQGLEFLIYFQGNSAPDKSGLPSDRFSAERTGGSVSTLTIQRTQQEDSAVYLCASSTSLGPYEQYFGPGTRLTVT.

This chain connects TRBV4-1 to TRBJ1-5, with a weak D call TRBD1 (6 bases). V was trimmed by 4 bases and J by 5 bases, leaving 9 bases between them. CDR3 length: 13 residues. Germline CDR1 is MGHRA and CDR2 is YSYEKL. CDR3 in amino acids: CASSPRTDQPQHF. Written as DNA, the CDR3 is TGCGCCAGCAGCCCGCGGACAGATCAGCCCCAGCATTTT.

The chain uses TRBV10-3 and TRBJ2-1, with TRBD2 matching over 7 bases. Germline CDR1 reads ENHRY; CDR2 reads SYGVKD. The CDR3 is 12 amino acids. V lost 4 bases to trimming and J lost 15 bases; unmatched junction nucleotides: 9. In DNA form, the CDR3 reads TGTGCCATCAGTGTAGCGGCGGGGGATAGGTTCTTC. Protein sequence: CAISVAAGDRFF.

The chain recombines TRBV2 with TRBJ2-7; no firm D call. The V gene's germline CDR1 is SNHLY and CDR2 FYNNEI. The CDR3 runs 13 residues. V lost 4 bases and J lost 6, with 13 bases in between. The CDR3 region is CASSANPTTEQYF. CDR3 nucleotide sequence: TGTGCCAGCAGTGCGAATCCCACTACCGAGCAGTACTTC.

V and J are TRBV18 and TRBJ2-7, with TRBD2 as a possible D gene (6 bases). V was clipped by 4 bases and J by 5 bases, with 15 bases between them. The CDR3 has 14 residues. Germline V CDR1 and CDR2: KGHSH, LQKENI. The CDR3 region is CASSQGLGGNEQYF. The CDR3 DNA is TGTGCCAGCTCACAGGGCCTGGGCGGGAACGAGCAGTACTTC.

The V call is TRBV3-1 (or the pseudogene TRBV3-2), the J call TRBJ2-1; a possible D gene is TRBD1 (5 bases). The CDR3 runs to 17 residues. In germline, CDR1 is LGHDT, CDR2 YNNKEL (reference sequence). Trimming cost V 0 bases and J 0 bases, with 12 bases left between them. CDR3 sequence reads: CASSQDLGRSSYNEQFF. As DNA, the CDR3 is TGTGCCAGCAGCCAAGATCTGGGGCGGAGCTCCTACAATGAGCAGTTCTTC.